The 5 T cell receptor beta chains reported below all come from one sample, sequenced in a study of T cells in Graves' hyperthyroidism and ophthalmopathy (dated by TCRdb to between 2019 and 2020). Libraries were made using multiplex PCR. TCRdb shows the sequencer as Illumina HiSeq 2000. Amplification of TCR beta CDR3 regions was carried out from RNA transcripts. The first round of RT-PCR for the TCR CDR3 was performed with the HTBI primer set and the Qiagen OneStep RT-PCR kit. The raw public data were reprocessed by TCRdb itself: fastp quality trimming at Q25, MiXCR clonotype calling, in-frame beta chains only. Rows with a matching CDR3 protein are joined into one entry that keeps the most common DNA and genes. The sample profile shows 370,000 or so distinct CDR3 sequences; approximately 15% of them were found once. The biggest ten clones account for 25% to 35% of the sample. The sample taken for sequencing was blood. The receptors shown here come from a woman aged 18-29 years with Graves' hyperthyroidism that later progressed to Graves' ophthalmopathy.

The chain couples TRBV10-3 to TRBJ1-1, with D tentatively TRBD1 (5 bases). The CDR3 consists of 15 residues. Trimming pared 7 bases from V and 3 bases from J, leaving 18 bases between. The germline gives CDR1 ENHRY, CDR2 SYGVKD. The CDR3, as DNA: TGTGCCATCAAACCCAGAGCCCAGGGAGACACTGAAGCTTTCTTT. It is translated as CAIKPRAQGDTEAFF.

This clonotype was observed at least ten times. This chain joins TRBV7-9 and TRBJ2-3, with 8 bases that match TRBD2. The CDR3 is 16 amino acids. With V trimmed by 5 bases and J by 0 bases, 7 bases remained unmatched. The germline V gene encodes CDR1 SEHNR and CDR2 FQNEAQ (reference sequence). This chain's CDR3 is CASSPPSGPSTDTQYF. CDR3 in DNA: TGTGCCAGCAGCCCCCCTAGCGGGCCGAGCACAGATACGCAGTATTTT.

In the case of this clonotype: A much larger clonotype is one base distant, so this may be a read error. This chain uses TRBV20-1 with TRBJ2-1; 8 bases match TRBD2. The V gene's germline CDR1 is DFQATT and CDR2 SNEGSKA (reference sequence). The CDR3 loop spans 15 amino acids. V lost 1 base, J lost 6 bases, and 8 bases stayed unmatched. The DNA of the CDR3 is TGCAGTGCTAGAGTTCGTCGGGAGGGCTGCAATGAGCAGTTCTTC. Protein: CSARVRREGCNEQFF.

There are a few counts of this clonotype. This chain links TRBV2 with TRBJ2-2; D is perhaps TRBD2 (5 bases). Germline CDR1 SNHLY, CDR2 FYNNEI. V was shortened by 5 bases and J by 7 bases, with 14 bases between the two germline ends. The CDR3 runs to 14 residues. The CDR3 sequence is CASSLTRRDGELFF. Here the CDR3 DNA reads TGTGCCAGCAGTCTAACACGTCGGGACGGGGAGCTGTTTTTT.

Concerning this clonotype itself: The conserved phenylalanine or tryptophan is not found at the CDR3 terminus, so this likely reflects a read error. This chain connects TRBV3-1 to TRBJ2-6; D may correspond to TRBD1 or TRBD2 (5 bases each). CDR1 is LGHDT, CDR2 YNNKEL, per germline (reference sequence). The CDR3 consists of 19 residues. Trimming cost V 4 bases and J 1 base, with 20 bases left between them. The CDR3 spells CASSRIGAVLGSGANVLTL. In nucleotides, the CDR3 is TGTGCCAGCAGCCGAATCGGGGCGGTACTAGGGTCTGGGGCCAACGTCCTGACTCTC.